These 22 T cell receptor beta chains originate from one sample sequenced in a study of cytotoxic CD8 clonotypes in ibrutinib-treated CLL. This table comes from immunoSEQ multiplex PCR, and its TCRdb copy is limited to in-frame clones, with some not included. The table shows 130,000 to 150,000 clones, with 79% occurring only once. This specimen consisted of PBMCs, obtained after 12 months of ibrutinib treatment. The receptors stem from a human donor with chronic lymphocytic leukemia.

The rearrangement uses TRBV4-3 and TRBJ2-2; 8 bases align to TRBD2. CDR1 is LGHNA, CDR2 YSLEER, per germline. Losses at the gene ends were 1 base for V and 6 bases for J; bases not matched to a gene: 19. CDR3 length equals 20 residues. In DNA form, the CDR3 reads TGCGCCAGCAGCCAAGCCGGGACTAGGAGGTATTATGGGGCCGCCGGGGAGCTGTTTTTT. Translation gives CASSQAGTRRYYGAAGELFF.

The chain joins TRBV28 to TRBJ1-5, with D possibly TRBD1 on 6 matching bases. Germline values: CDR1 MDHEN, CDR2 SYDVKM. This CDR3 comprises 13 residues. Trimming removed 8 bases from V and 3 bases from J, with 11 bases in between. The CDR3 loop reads CASHRDTNQPQHF. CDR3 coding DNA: TGTGCCAGCCATCGGGACACCAATCAGCCCCAGCATTTT. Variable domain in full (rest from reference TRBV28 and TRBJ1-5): DVKVTQSSRYLVKRTGEKVFLECVQDMDHENMFWYRQDPGLGLRLIYFSYDVKMKEKGDIPEGYSVSREKKERFSLILESASTNQTSMYLCASHRDTNQPQHFGDGTRLSIL.

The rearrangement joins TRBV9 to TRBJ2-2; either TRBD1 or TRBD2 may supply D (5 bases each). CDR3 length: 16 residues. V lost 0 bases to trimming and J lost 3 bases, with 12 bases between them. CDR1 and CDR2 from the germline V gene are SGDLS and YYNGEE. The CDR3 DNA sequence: TGTGCCAGCAGCGTAGGATTTGGGGGATACACCGGGGAGCTGTTTTTT. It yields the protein CASSVGFGGYTGELFF.

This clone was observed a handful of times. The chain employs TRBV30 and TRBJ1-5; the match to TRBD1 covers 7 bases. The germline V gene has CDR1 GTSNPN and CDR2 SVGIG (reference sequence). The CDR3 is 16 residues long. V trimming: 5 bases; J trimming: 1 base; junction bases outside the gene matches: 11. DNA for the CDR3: TGTGCCTGGGAGGAGCGAGGGGGCGCGAGCAATCAGCCCCAGCATTTT. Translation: CAWEERGGASNQPQHF.

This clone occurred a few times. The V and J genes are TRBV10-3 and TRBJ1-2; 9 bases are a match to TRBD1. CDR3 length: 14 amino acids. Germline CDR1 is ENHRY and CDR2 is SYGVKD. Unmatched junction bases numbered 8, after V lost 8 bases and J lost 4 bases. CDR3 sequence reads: CAIGPGTGIYGYTF. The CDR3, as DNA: TGTGCCATCGGTCCCGGGACAGGGATCTATGGCTACACCTTC.

The DNA for the CDR3 is TGCGCCAGCAGCCAAGAGCGAAGGGACAACTACGAGCAGTACTTC. It codes for CASSQERRDNYEQYF. The gene calls are TRBV4-3 and TRBJ2-7; possible D gene TRBD1, 6 bases. Trimming shortened V by 0 bases and J by 3 bases, and 12 bases separated the two germline ends. CDR3 length: 15 residues. In germline, CDR1 is LGHNA, CDR2 YSLEER.

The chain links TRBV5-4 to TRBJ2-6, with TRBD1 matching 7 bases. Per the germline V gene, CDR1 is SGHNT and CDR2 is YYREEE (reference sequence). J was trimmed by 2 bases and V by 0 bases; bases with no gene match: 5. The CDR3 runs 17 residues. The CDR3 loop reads CASSLAGTATGANVLTF. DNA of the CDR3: TGTGCCAGCAGCTTGGCCGGGACAGCAACTGGGGCCAACGTCCTGACTTTC.

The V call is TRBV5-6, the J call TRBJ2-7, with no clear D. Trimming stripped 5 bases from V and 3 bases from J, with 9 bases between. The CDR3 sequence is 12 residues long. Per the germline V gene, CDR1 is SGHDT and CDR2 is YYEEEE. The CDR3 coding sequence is TGTGCCAGCAGTCTGAACCGCTACGAGCAGTACTTC. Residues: CASSLNRYEQYF.

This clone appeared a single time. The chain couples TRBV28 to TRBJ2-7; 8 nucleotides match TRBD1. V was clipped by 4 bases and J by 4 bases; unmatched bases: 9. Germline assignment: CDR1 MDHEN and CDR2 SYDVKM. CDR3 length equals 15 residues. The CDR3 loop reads CASSSRTGYSYEQYF. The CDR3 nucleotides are TGTGCCAGCAGTTCCCGGACAGGGTATTCTTACGAGCAGTACTTC.

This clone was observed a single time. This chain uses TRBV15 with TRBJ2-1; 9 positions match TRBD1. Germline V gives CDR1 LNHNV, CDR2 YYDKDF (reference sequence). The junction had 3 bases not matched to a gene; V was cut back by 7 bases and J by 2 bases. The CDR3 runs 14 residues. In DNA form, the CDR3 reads TGTGCCACCAACCGGGACAGGGCCTACAATGAGCAGTTCTTC. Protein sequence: CATNRDRAYNEQFF.

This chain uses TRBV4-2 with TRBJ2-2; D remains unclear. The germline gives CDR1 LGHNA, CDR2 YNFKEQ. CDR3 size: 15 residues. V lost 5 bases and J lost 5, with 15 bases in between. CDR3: CASSARLLNTGELFF. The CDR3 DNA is TGTGCCAGCAGCGCCAGACTCTTAAATACCGGGGAGCTGTTTTTT.

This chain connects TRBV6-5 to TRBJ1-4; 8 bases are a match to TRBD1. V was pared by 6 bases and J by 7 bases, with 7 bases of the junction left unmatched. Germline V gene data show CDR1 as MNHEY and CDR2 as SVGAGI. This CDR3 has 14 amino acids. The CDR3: CASSSRGPGEKLFF. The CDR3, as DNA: TGTGCCAGCAGCTCCAGGGGGCCGGGTGAAAAACTGTTTTTT.

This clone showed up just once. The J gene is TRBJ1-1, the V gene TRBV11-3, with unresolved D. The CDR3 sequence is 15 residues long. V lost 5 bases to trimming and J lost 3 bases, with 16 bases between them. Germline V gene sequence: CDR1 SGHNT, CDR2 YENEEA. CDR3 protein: CASSPRRENYTEAFF. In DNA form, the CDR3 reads TGTGCCAGCAGCCCTAGGCGGGAGAACTACACTGAAGCTTTCTTT.

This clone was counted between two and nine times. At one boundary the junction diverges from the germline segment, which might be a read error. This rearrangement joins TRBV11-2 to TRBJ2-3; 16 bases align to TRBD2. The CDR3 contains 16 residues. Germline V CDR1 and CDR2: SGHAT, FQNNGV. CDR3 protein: CASSLDPGTSGRARNF. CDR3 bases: TGTGCCAGCAGCTTAGATCCTGGGACTAGCGGGAGGGCCAGGAATTTT.

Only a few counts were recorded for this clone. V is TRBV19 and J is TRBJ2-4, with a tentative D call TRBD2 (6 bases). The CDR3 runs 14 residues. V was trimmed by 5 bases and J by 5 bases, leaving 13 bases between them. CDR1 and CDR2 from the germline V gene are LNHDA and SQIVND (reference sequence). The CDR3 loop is CASSFGGIQNIQYF. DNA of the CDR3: TGTGCCAGTAGTTTCGGAGGGATCCAAAACATTCAGTACTTC.

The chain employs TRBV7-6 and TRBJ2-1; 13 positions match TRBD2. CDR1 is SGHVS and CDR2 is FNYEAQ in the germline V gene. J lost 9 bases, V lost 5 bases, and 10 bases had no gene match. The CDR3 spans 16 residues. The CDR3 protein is CASSPTTSGRAFEQFF. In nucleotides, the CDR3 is TGTGCCAGCAGCCCGACCACTAGCGGGAGGGCCTTTGAGCAGTTCTTC. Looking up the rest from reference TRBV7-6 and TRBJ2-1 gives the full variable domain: GAGVSQSPRYKVTKRGQDVALRCDPISGHVSLYWYRQALGQGPEFLTYFNYEAQQDKSGLPNDRFSAERPEGSISTLTIQRTEQRDSAMYRCASSPTTSGRAFEQFFGPGTRLTVL.

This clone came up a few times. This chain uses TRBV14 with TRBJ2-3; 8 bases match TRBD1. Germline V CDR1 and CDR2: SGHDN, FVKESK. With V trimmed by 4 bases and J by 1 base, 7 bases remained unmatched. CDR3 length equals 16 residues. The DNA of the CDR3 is TGTGCCAGCAGCCCGGGCTTGGGACAGGGCACAGATACGCAGTATTTT. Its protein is CASSPGLGQGTDTQYF.

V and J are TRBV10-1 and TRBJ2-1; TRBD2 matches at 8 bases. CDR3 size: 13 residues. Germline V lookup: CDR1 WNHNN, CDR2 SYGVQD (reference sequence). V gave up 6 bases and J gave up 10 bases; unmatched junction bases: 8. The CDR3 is CASRSGRAGEQFF. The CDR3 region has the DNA TGCGCCAGCAGGTCCGGGAGGGCCGGGGAGCAGTTCTTC.

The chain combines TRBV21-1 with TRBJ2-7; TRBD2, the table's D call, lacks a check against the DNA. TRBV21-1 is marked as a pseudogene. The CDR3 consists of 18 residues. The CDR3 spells CASSIDSEVAGGPGEQYF. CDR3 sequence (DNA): TGTGCCAGCAGCATCGATTCGGAGGTAGCGGGAGGGCCGGGAGAGCAGTACTTC.

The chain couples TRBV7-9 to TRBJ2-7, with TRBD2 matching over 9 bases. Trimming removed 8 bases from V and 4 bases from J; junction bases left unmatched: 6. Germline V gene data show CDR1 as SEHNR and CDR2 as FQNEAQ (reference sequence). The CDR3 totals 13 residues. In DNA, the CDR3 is TGTGCCAGCGGGCTAGCGGGAACATACGAGCAGTACTTC. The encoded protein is CASGLAGTYEQYF.

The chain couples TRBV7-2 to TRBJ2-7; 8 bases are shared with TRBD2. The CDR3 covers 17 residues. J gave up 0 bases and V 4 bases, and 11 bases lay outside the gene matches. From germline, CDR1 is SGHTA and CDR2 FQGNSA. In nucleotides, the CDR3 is TGTGCCAGCAGCTCCTTTGTTTGGGCGGGAGGCTCCTACGAGCAGTACTTC. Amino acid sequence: CASSSFVWAGGSYEQYF.

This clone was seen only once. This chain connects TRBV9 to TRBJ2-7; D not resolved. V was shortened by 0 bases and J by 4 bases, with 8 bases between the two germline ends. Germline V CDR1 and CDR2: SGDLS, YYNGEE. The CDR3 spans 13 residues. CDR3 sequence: CASSVDPLYEQYF. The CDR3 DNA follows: TGTGCCAGCAGCGTAGACCCCTTGTACGAGCAGTACTTC.